This note documents a single TCR beta chain sequence. Its antigen is unidentified. For a library built for alpha chains, this beta chain is a stray read; little rests on its size. As to time point: sample taken at primary tumor resection. CDR3 size: 13 residues. V lost 4 bases, J lost 3 bases, and 3 bases stayed unmatched. Germline CDR1 is SQVTM and CDR2 is ANQGSEA. TCRdb reprocessed the 5' RACE reads via MiXCR and lists one record per CDR3 protein. The table includes roughly 18,000 distinct CDR3 sequences, approximately 9.6% detected once. These data are taken from a study of spatial heterogeneity in lung cancer. Study-wide results and caveats: Within tumors, counts of expanded alpha and beta TCRs tracked tumor mutation counts.

The genes are TRBV29-1 and TRBJ1-5, with 7 bases identical to TRBD1. The clonotype comes from a female donor with early-stage non-small cell lung cancer. Source: lung tumor tissue, taken at surgery. The CDR3 bases are TGCAGCGTTGGAGACAGGGCCAATCAGCCCCAGCATTTT. It is translated as CSVGDRANQPQHF.